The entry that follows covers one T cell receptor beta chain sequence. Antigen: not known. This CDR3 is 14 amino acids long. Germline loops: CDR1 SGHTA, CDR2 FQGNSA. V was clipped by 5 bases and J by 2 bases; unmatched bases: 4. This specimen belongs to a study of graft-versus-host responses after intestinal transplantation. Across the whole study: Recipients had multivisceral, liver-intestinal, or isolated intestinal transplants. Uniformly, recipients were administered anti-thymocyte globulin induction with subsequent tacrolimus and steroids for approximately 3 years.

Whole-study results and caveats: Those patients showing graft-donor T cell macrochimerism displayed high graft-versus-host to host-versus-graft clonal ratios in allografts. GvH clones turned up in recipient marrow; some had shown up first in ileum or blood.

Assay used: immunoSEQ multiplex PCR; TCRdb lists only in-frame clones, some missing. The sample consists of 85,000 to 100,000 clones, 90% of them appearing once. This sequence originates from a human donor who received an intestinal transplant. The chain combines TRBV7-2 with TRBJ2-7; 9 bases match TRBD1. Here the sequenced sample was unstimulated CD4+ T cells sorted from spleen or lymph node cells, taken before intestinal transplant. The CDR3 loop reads CASSLRDRAYEQYF. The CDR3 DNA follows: TGTGCCAGCAGCCTCCGGGACAGGGCCTACGAGCAGTACTTC. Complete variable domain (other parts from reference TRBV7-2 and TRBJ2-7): GAGVSQSPSNKVTEKGKDVELRCDPISGHTALYWYRQSLGQGLEFLIYFQGNSAPDKSGLPSDRFSAERTGGSVSTLTIQRTQQEDSAVYLCASSLRDRAYEQYFGPGTRLTVT.